These T cell receptor beta chains were read from a single sample in a study of Graves' ophthalmopathy and Graves' hyperthyroidism. MiXCR, run by TCRdb on the multiplex PCR reads, gives a single entry per CDR3 protein. The sample shows over 150,000 distinct CDR3 sequences, around two fifths of them seen only once. The sample was peripheral blood. These receptors all come from a woman aged 40 to 50 with Graves' ophthalmopathy. Each CDR3 is given with its conserved first and last residue. The D gene is left open where the match is weak. Rows give clone size only sometimes, using once, few, many, or a class for an expanded clone.

V gene	D gene	J gene	clone size	CDR3 DNA	CDR3 protein
TRBV30	TRBD1	TRBJ2-2	.	TGTGCCTGGAACAGGGGGTTCACCGGGGAGCTGTTTTTT	CAWNRGFTGELFF
TRBV20-1	TRBD1	TRBJ1-1	.	TGCAGTGCTTACTCAGGGGGTGAAGCTTTCTTT	CSAYSGGEAFF
TRBV29-1	.	TRBJ2-7	many	TGCAGCGTTCGTCCCTATGAGGGGATGGGAGAGCAGTACTTC	CSVRPYEGMGEQYF
TRBV29-1	.	TRBJ1-6	many	TGCAGCGTTGAAGCAGGGGAGGGTTCACCCCTCCACTTT	CSVEAGEGSPLHF
TRBV6-1	TRBD2	TRBJ2-5	once	TGTGCCAGCAGTCCGTTGACTAGCGGGAGTAGGGAGACCCAGTACTTC	CASSPLTSGSRETQYF
TRBV12-3/TRBV12-4	TRBD1	TRBJ2-5	few	TGTGCCAGCAGCCTGGGACAGGGGGGGATCCTTCAAGAGACCCAGTACTTC	CASSLGQGGILQETQYF
TRBV12-3/TRBV12-4	.	TRBJ2-5	.	TGTGCCAGCAGATCTACAGACAGGCAAGAGACCCAGTACTTC	CASRSTDRQETQYF
TRBV19	.	TRBJ1-1	.	TGTGCCAGTAGTATCCGGGACCGCACTGAAGCTTTCTTT	CASSIRDRTEAFF
TRBV5-6	.	TRBJ1-5	many	TGTGTCAGCAGCCTGGACGGTAATCAGCCCCAGCATTTT	CVSSLDGNQPQHF
TRBV6-5	.	TRBJ1-1	many	TGTGCCAGCAGTTACCGCGGGGTGGAAATGTGGACTGAAGCTTTCTTT	CASSYRGVEMWTEAFF
TRBV7-2	.	TRBJ2-7	few	TGTGCCAGCAGCTCCGCCCGGTACGAGCAGTACTTC	CASSSARYEQYF
TRBV20-1	.	TRBJ2-2	many	TGCAGTGCGACCGCGAACACCGGGGAGCTGTTTTTT	CSATANTGELFF
TRBV12-3/TRBV12-4	.	TRBJ2-7	.	TGTGCCAGCTTCCTCCCCACACCGGGACAACCCTACGAGCAGTACTTC	CASFLPTPGQPYEQYF
TRBV6-2/TRBV6-3	.	TRBJ1-2	.	TGTGCCAGCAGTTATGACAGGTCCTATGGCTACACCTTC	CASSYDRSYGYTF
TRBV24-1	.	TRBJ2-5	.	TGTGCCACCAGTGTCCACGATGGCACCTTTGGAGAGACCCAGTACTTC	CATSVHDGTFGETQYF
TRBV6-5	.	TRBJ1-6	many	TGTGCCAGCAGTTCGGTTCAGGGAAGTTCACCCCTCCACTTT	CASSSVQGSSPLHF
TRBV12-3/TRBV12-4	TRBD1	TRBJ1-5	many	TGTGCCAGCAGTTTTGGGACAGGAAGCAATCAGCCCCAGCATTTT	CASSFGTGSNQPQHF
TRBV28	.	TRBJ1-5	many	TGTGCCAGCAGCCCGGGGGGCCCGAATCAGCCCCAGCATTTT	CASSPGGPNQPQHF
TRBV19	.	TRBJ2-2	many	TGTGCCAGTAGTGGCGGGTTGAACACCGGGGAGCTGTTTTTT	CASSGGLNTGELFF
TRBV5-5	.	TRBJ1-1	many	TGTGCCAGCAGCCCAACTCAAGTATACAGAGAAGCTTTCTTT	CASSPTQVYREAFF
TRBV19	.	TRBJ1-1	.	TGTGCCAGTAATCCGGGGATGAACACTGAAGCTTTCTTT	CASNPGMNTEAFF
TRBV28	.	TRBJ2-2	.	TGTGCCAGCAGCCTATCCCGGACCGTCACCTCCACCGGGGAGCTGTTTTTT	CASSLSRTVTSTGELFF
TRBV6-1	.	TRBJ2-5	.	TGTGCCAGCAGTCTCCCCGACAGGAGACCAGAGACCCAGTACTTC	CASSLPDRRPETQYF
TRBV5-1	.	TRBJ2-6	.	TGCGCCAGCAGACCCTCCATTGGGGCCAACGTCCTGACTTTC	CASRPSIGANVLTF
TRBV6-2/TRBV6-3	.	TRBJ2-3	.	TGTGCCAGCAGTTACACCTCGGCAGATACGCAGTATTTT	CASSYTSADTQYF
TRBV10-3	TRBD1	TRBJ1-5	many	TGTGCCATCAGCCTATCGACAGGGGGTAATCAGCCCCAGCATTTT	CAISLSTGGNQPQHF
TRBV3-1	.	TRBJ2-5	many	TGTGCCAGCAGCCAAATAAGGGGGGGCCGGGAGACCCAGTACTTC	CASSQIRGGRETQYF
TRBV30	TRBD1	TRBJ2-5	many	TGTGCCTGGGGGGGACAGTCCCAAGAGACCCAGTACTTC	CAWGGQSQETQYF
TRBV20-1	.	TRBJ1-1	once	TGCAGTGCGGGCACGAACACTGAAGCTTTCTTT	CSAGTNTEAFF
TRBV20-1	TRBD1	TRBJ2-5	many	TGCAGTGCTGATGACAGGGGTGGAGAGACCCAGTACTTC	CSADDRGGETQYF
TRBV6-5	.	TRBJ2-7	.	TGTGCCAGCAGTTACGGAGGGTCCACCTACGAGCAGTACTTC	CASSYGGSTYEQYF
TRBV12-3/TRBV12-4	TRBD1	TRBJ2-7	.	TGTGCCAGCAGTTTAGGGACAGGGGGCCTCGAGCAGTACTTC	CASSLGTGGLEQYF
TRBV7-3	.	TRBJ2-2	.	TGTGCCAGCAGCTTTAAACGGAACACCGGGGAGCTGTTTTTT	CASSFKRNTGELFF
TRBV6-1	.	TRBJ2-7	few	TGTGCCAACCAGGGGCGCGGGATCTACGAGCAGTACTTC	CANQGRGIYEQYF
TRBV28	.	TRBJ1-1	many	TGTGCCAGCAGGCGAGGGGGAGGGCAGTCTGAAGCTTTCTTT	CASRRGGGQSEAFF
TRBV10-3	TRBD1	TRBJ1-2	.	TGTGCCATCAGTGAGTCGAGGGGACAGGTAATCTACACCTTC	CAISESRGQVIYTF